Here is one T cell receptor (beta chain) with its context. The target of this receptor is not known. No much larger clonotype is one base removed from it; base qualities were not supplied. This sample was included in a study of shared clonotypes between healthy human individuals (dated by TCRdb to the early 2020s). With respect to the entire study: A couple of women and a few men aged 18 to 49 years were included in the cohort. For each donor, CD4 naive and CD4 memory were each given three plates, CD8 naive was given two plates, and CD8 memory was given one plate. Blood TCR repertoires of several healthy adults were deeply sequenced to estimate repertoire size and the extent of clonotype sharing between individuals. To increase sequencing depth and limit assay-specific biases, TCR repertoire library preparation and sequencing were carried out by different laboratories using diverse techniques. Per donor, leukapheresis produced somewhere between about 0.85 and 9.5 billion PBMCs.

TCR CDR3 regions were amplified from genomic DNA by multiplex PCR using the deep immunoSEQ assay. Extracted genomic DNA from each cell subset was distributed evenly across all wells of several immunoSEQ 96-well plates, and each plate was treated as a replicate. Each replicate PCR for sorted subsets received approximately 220 ng genomic DNA, equal to roughly 30,000 T cell genomes. Purified libraries were quantified with a Qubit 3.0 fluorometer, sized on a Bioanalyzer 2100, and re-quantified with the KAPA Library Quantification kit. Each immunoSEQ 96-well plate was sequenced on its own single-read 150-cycle Illumina NextSeq 550 flow cell. The paper's data handling went like this. Because the immunoSEQ output included only junctional sequences and no quality scores, the filtering could not be the same as the filtering used for full-length reads. To assign V/J genes and CDR3, sequences were annotated using PyIR, a Python wrapper for IgBLAST v1.9, with IMGT germline references. Reads were removed for weak V/J assignments (E-value above 1e-6), missing CDR3, stop codons, out-of-frame junctions, or ambiguous translated residues. V3J clonotypes were defined as sequences sharing the same inferred V gene, J gene, and CDR3 amino acid sequence. Percentage overlap between repertoires was computed as shared unique clonotypes divided by the size of the smaller repertoire. Richness of each repertoire was evaluated using RTK rarefaction, the Chao1 estimator, and Recon v2.1 estimates of unobserved clonotypes. For all TCRbeta clonotypes obtained by the gDNA method from four donors, generation probabilities were computed with OLGA. The clones in this table, taken by TCRdb from immuneACCESS, are in-frame only. Not every clone is retained; where verified, under half of the shortfall comes from an unresolved V gene, and the cause of the rest is unknown. Clonal size and the V and J genes are those of that table, whereas D and trimming came from the DNA. This sample lists under 2,000,000 clones; roughly 94% were detected once. Approximately 1.2% of the sample is held by the ten biggest clonotypes.

CD8 naive samples were CD45RO-negative cells positively selected for CCR7, giving a CD45RA+CCR7+ population that excluded TemRA cells. The donors were healthy, HIV-negative adults with no recently reported acute infections or vaccinations. Every donor was a Caucasian adult residing in Nashville, Tennessee, USA. Blood was obtained by leukapheresis, after which PBMCs were separated by Ficoll-Histopaque density gradient centrifugation and cryopreserved in liquid nitrogen vapor phase. Analytical flow cytometry was used to check the purity and quantity of each magnetically sorted T cell population. Each sorted fraction had its genomic DNA isolated and then quantified by UV absorbance on a Nanodrop 2000c. The germline V gene sets CDR1 to MDHEN and CDR2 to SYDVKM. Trimming removed 2 bases from V and 10 bases from J, leaving 12 bases between the germline ends. The CDR3 starts with the cysteine, ends with the phenylalanine, and has 14 residues. Only the CDR3 portion is preserved as DNA: 42 bases, with reading frame beginning at the first base.

Paper-wide results and their limitations: When four donors were compared, the shared fraction of clonotypes was about 5.2% for naive CD4, about 4% for naive CD8, 2% to 2.5% for memory CD4, and roughly 0.43% for memory CD8. The genetic and exposure-history diversity represented was limited by the small number of donors. Incomplete sequencing was indicated by rarefaction of sorted-subset datasets, despite the large sequencing depth. Only blood was sampled, and tissue TCR repertoires likely differ from those in blood. Pairwise subsampling led to the expectation that sequencing depth would affect the degree of clonotype sharing among donors. Larger estimated clonotype richness was generally found for naive subsets than for memory subsets. Higher generation probabilities were observed for clonotypes shared by all four sorted-subset donors than for non-shared clonotypes.

In this chain, TRBV28 is recombined with TRBJ1-6; no D segment can be confidently identified. The sequenced sample consisted of naive CD8+ T cells sorted from blood. The cell subset or site label for this specimen denotes: CD45RA+CCR7+. This TCR was recovered from a young man in good health. The CDR3 has the sequence CASSLTGSGSPLHF. The nucleotide sequence reads TGTGCCAGCAGTTTAACCGGTTCTGGCTCACCCCTCCACTTT.